Listed here is a single T cell receptor (beta chain). This sample is drawn from a study of T cell responses to AZD1222 COVID-19 vaccine. On the study more broadly: Pooled samples include second doses given at about 4 or 12 weeks.

Sequencing was performed with immunoSEQ multiplex PCR; in TCRdb, only in-frame clones are kept and a portion is missing. This table has 200,000 or so clones, around 93% appearing once. The CDR3 is 13 residues long. Trimming took 4 bases from V and 1 from J, leaving 6 bases between them. Looked up from germline, CDR1 is KGHDR and CDR2 is SFDVKD. The sequenced sample was peripheral blood, obtained on day 0 of AZD1222 vaccination. The rearrangement links TRBV24-1 to TRBJ1-1; D gene unclear. This TCR was recovered from an adult in good health. CDR3 nucleotide sequence: TGTGCCACCAGTGAGACCGCGAACACTGAAGCTTTCTTT. Its translation: CATSETANTEAFF.